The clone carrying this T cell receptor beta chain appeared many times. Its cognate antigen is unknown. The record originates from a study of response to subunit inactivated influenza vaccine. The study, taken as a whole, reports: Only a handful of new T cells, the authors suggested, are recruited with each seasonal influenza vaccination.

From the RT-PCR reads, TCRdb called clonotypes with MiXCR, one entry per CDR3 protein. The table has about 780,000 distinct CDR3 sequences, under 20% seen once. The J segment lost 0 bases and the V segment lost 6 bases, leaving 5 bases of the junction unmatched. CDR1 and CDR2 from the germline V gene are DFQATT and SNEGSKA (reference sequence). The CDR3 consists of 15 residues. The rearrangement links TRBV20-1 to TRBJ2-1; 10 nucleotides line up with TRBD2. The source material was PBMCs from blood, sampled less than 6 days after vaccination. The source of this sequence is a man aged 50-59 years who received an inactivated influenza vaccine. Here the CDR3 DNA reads TGCAGTGCAGCCAAGCGGGGGGGCTCCTACAATGAGCAGTTCTTC. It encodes CSAAKRGGSYNEQFF.